This TCR beta chain came from a study of spatial heterogeneity in lung cancer. Points from the study as a whole: Follow-up blood showed ubiquitous expanded tumor TCRs less than blood at resection did.

The CDR3 contains 14 residues. The germline CDR1 and CDR2 sequences are SGHTA and FQGNSA. Trimming took 1 base from V and 6 from J, leaving 10 bases between them. This clonotype is labeled medium-sized. Its antigen is not known. As for time point: sample taken at primary tumor resection. Samples were obtained from some 72 donors, all untreated early-stage non-small cell lung cancer patients. Each CDR3 protein is one row after TCRdb ran MiXCR on the 5' RACE reads. This sample has more than 60,000 distinct CDR3 sequences, with approximately 6.3% found just once. The receptor comes from a female donor with early-stage non-small cell lung cancer. The chain combines TRBV7-2 with TRBJ2-1; the D gene is possibly TRBD2 (7 bases). This sample comprised PBMCs, obtained at surgery. Here the CDR3 reads CASSLGGGANEQFF. The DNA of the CDR3 is TGTGCCAGCAGCTTAGGTGGGGGGGCCAATGAGCAGTTCTTC.